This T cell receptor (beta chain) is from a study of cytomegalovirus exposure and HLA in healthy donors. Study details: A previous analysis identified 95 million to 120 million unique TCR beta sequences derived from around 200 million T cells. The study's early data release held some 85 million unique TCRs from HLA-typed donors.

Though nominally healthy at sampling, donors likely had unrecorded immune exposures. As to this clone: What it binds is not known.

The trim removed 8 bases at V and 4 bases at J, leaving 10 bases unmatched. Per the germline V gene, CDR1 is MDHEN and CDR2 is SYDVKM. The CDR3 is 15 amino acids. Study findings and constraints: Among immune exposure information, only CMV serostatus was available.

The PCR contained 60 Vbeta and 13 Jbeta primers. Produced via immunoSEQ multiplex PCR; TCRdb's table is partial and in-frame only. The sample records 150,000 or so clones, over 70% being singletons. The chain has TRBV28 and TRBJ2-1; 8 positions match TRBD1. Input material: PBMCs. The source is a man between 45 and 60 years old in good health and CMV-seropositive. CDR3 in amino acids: CASSTGGRGYNEQFF. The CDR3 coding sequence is TGTGCCAGCTCTACAGGGGGAAGAGGATACAATGAGCAGTTCTTC.